This TCR beta chain was sequenced during a study of T cell changes during pregnancy in multiple sclerosis (dated by TCRdb to about 2019). A note on the overall study: Changes in the T cell repertoire over the course of pregnancy were examined in this study in women with multiple sclerosis.

Libraries were built with the immunoSEQ multiplex PCR assay. Entries here come from immuneACCESS through TCRdb and include only in-frame sequences with V and J called. Some clones fail to appear in such tables; in the studies checked, an unresolved V gene covers under half of the shortfall, and the cause of the remainder is unknown. The sample data list roughly 28,000 clones, and approximately 90% of these were observed just once. Approximately 5.4% of the sample is taken by the ten largest. Notes on this clone: Its target antigen remains unknown. No much larger clone is present one base from it, and per-base qualities are unavailable.

V is cut back by 3 bases and J by 4 bases, with 6 bases in the junction unmatched. From its cysteine to its phenylalanine, the CDR3 spans 15 amino acids. CDR3 DNA is the only sequence kept; it has 45 bases, read in frame from the first base. The germline V gene encodes CDR1 SGHRS and CDR2 YFSETQ. The starting material was CD8+ T cells from peripheral blood mononuclear cells, obtained before pregnancy. The chain is made from TRBV5-1 and TRBJ2-1; TRBD1 agrees with 8 junctional bases. The sequence came from a female donor with multiple sclerosis, enrolled in a pregnancy study. The encoded CDR3 is CASSSPQGAYNEQFF. The nucleotide sequence reads TGCGCCAGCAGCTCCCCCCAGGGGGCTTACAATGAGCAGTTCTTC.